Listed here are 31 T cell receptor beta chains from one sample, sequenced in a study of blood T cell repertoires in COVID-19. Sequencing used immunoSEQ multiplex PCR; TCRdb keeps in-frame clones, though not all of them. This sample yields around 200,000 clones, of which approximately 88% are seen a single time; about 9.3% belongs to the top ten. Specimen: PBMCs or T cells enriched from blood (not recorded which). The receptors here all came from a man younger than 35 with acute COVID-19.

The CDR3 sequence: CAISESGGSSYNEQFF. In DNA form, the CDR3 reads TGTGCCATCAGTGAGTCGGGGGGAAGCTCCTACAATGAGCAGTTCTTC. The gene calls are TRBV10-3 and TRBJ2-1, with a possible D match to TRBD2 (6 bases). The germline V gene has CDR1 ENHRY and CDR2 SYGVKD. CDR3 length equals 16 residues. V was pared by 0 bases and J by 0 bases, with 9 bases between.

The chain employs TRBV25-1 and TRBJ2-7; 8 bases fit TRBD1. V lost 6 bases, J lost 1 base, and 8 bases stayed unmatched. The CDR3 is 15 residues long. Per the germline V gene, CDR1 is MGHDK and CDR2 is SYGVNS. Here the CDR3 DNA reads TGTGCCAGCAGCGGGCGGGACAGGAGTTCCTACGAGCAGTACTTC. It is translated as CASSGRDRSSYEQYF.

A single count supports this clone. The V call is TRBV5-4, the J call TRBJ2-7; TRBD2 aligns across 9 bases. CDR3 size: 16 residues. Germline V gene lookup returns CDR1 SGHNT and CDR2 YYREEE (reference sequence). J was trimmed by 7 bases and V by 0 bases; bases with no gene match: 11. CDR3 region: CASSLAGAGGPREQYF. For the CDR3, the DNA is TGTGCCAGCAGCTTGGCCGGGGCGGGAGGGCCCAGGGAGCAGTACTTC.

The chain joins TRBV7-9 to TRBJ2-2; perhaps TRBD2 as D (5 bases). The CDR3 sequence is 14 residues long. The V end was cut by 1 base, the J end by 6 bases, with 9 bases between. CDR1 SEHNR and CDR2 FQNEAQ come from the germline V gene (reference sequence). The CDR3 reads CASSLGGGPGELFF. In DNA, the CDR3 is TGTGCCAGCAGCTTAGGAGGAGGTCCCGGGGAGCTGTTTTTT.

The chain uses TRBV6-5 and TRBJ2-7, with 9 bases lining up with TRBD1. Looked up from germline, CDR1 is MNHEY and CDR2 is SVGAGI. The CDR3 is 15 amino acids. Trimming at V came to 4 bases and at J to 6 bases, leaving 10 bases not matched to a gene. The CDR3 protein is CASSSSGTGNREQYF. Here the CDR3 DNA reads TGTGCCAGCAGTTCATCCGGGACAGGGAACCGCGAGCAGTACTTC.

The chain is built from TRBV11-2 and TRBJ2-1, with D possibly matching TRBD1 (6 bases). Trimming stripped 5 bases from V and 4 bases from J, with 12 bases between. Germline loops: CDR1 SGHAT, CDR2 FQNNGV. The CDR3 length is 14 residues. The CDR3 loop is CASSTRQDYNEQFF. As DNA, the CDR3 is TGTGCCAGCAGCACCCGACAGGATTACAATGAGCAGTTCTTC. The full variable domain, rest sourced from reference TRBV11-2 and TRBJ2-1, is EAGVAQSPRYKIIEKRQSVAFWCNPISGHATLYWYQQILGQGPKLLIQFQNNGVVDDSQLPKDRFSAERLKGVDSTLKIQPAKLEDSAVYLCASSTRQDYNEQFFGPGTRLTVL.

This chain connects TRBV2 to TRBJ2-7; TRBD1 matches 8 bases. V shed 4 bases and J 0 bases; nucleotides not matched to a gene: 2. There are 14 residues in the CDR3. Germline-derived CDR1 and CDR2 are SNHLY and FYNNEI. CDR3 amino acids: CASSGTGSSYEQYF. The CDR3 DNA reads as TGTGCCAGCAGTGGGACAGGGAGCTCCTACGAGCAGTACTTC. Together with reference TRBV2 and TRBJ2-7, the CDR3 gives the full variable domain: EPEVTQTPSHQVTQMGQEVILRCVPISNHLYFYWYRQILGQKVEFLVSFYNNEISEKSEIFDDQFSVERPDGSNFTLKIRSTKLEDSAMYFCASSGTGSSYEQYFGPGTRLTVT.

V is TRBV9 and J is TRBJ2-3; possibly TRBD2 for D (5 bases). Germline values: CDR1 SGDLS, CDR2 YYNGEE. This CDR3 region has 15 residues. Trimming pared 0 bases from V and 2 bases from J, leaving 10 bases between. CDR3 protein: CASSVDREVTDTQYF. CDR3 nucleotide sequence: TGTGCCAGCAGCGTAGATCGGGAAGTCACAGATACGCAGTATTTT.

V and J are TRBV29-1 and TRBJ2-1; the D gene is possibly TRBD1 (5 bases). CDR1 and CDR2 (germline): SQVTM, ANQGSEA. V lost 6 bases and J lost 1, with 7 bases in between. The CDR3 covers 12 residues. CDR3 amino acids: CSVDTSYNEQFF. CDR3 bases: TGCAGCGTGGACACTTCCTACAATGAGCAGTTCTTC.

V gene TRBV4-1 combines with J gene TRBJ2-1; possible D gene TRBD1, 6 bases. Germline V gene data show CDR1 as MGHRA and CDR2 as YSYEKL. Trimming took 6 bases from V and 2 from J, leaving 14 bases between them. CDR3 length equals 15 residues. The CDR3 spells CASRPSGETYNEQFF. The CDR3 DNA follows: TGCGCCAGCAGGCCATCAGGGGAGACCTACAATGAGCAGTTCTTC.

For the CDR3, the DNA is TGTGCCAGCAGCTTGAAGGGGGTTGAAGCTTTCTTT. This codes for CASSLKGVEAFF. This chain connects TRBV5-4 to TRBJ1-1; tentative D call: TRBD1 (6 bases). The CDR3 runs 12 residues. Trimming pared 1 base from V and 7 bases from J, leaving 8 bases between. Germline CDR1 is SGHNT and CDR2 is YYREEE (reference sequence). The whole variable domain, remainder taken from reference TRBV5-4 and TRBJ1-1, is ETGVTQSPTHLIKTRGQQVTLRCSSQSGHNTVSWYQQALGQGPQFIFQYYREEENGRGNFPPRFSGLQFPNYSSELNVNALELDDSALYLCASSLKGVEAFFGQGTRLTVV.

This sequence joins TRBV6-2 or TRBV6-3 and TRBJ2-3; a weak D match, TRBD1 (5 bases). CDR3 length equals 14 residues. V was shortened by 4 bases and J by 2 bases, with 10 bases between the two germline ends. CDR1 is MNHEY, CDR2 SVGEGT, per germline. The CDR3 sequence: CASSLGLDTDTQYF. In DNA, the CDR3 is TGTGCCAGCAGTTTGGGGCTAGACACAGATACGCAGTATTTT.

The chain carries TRBV28 and TRBJ2-3; a weak D match, TRBD1 (6 bases). Trimming left V 5 bases short and J 7 bases short, with 16 bases between. CDR1 MDHEN and CDR2 SYDVKM come from the germline V gene. The CDR3 spans 14 residues. The CDR3 DNA reads TGTGCCAGCAGTGCGTCGAAGGGGGAGTATACGCAGTATTTT. It encodes CASSASKGEYTQYF.

CDR3 sequence (DNA): TGTGCCAGCAGCCCGCGTGGAGGTTGGGAGACCCAGTACTTC. Protein: CASSPRGGWETQYF. The chain carries TRBV5-5 and TRBJ2-5, with D possibly being TRBD2 (5 bases). Per the germline V gene, CDR1 is SGHKS and CDR2 is YYEKEE (reference sequence). The CDR3 totals 14 residues. V was pared by 4 bases and J by 5 bases, with 15 bases between.

This sequence joins TRBV5-4 and TRBJ2-1, with TRBD2 matching over 7 bases. Unmatched junction bases numbered 7, after V lost 4 bases and J lost 3 bases. Germline CDR1 is SGHNT and CDR2 is YYREEE (reference sequence). The CDR3 length is 15 residues. CDR3 in amino acids: CASSLASGYYNEQFF. CDR3 sequence (DNA): TGTGCCAGCAGCCTCGCTAGCGGATACTACAATGAGCAGTTCTTC.

V gene TRBV30 combines with J gene TRBJ2-2; D remains unclear. In germline, CDR1 is GTSNPN, CDR2 SVGIG (reference sequence). This CDR3 has 16 residues. V was cut by 1 base and J by 1 base, with 13 bases left in between. This CDR3 is CAWSGDAELNTGELFF. The CDR3 coding sequence is TGTGCCTGGAGTGGAGACGCGGAGCTGAACACCGGGGAGCTGTTTTTT.

The chain combines TRBV9 with TRBJ2-1; TRBD2 might be the D (7 bases). Per the germline V gene, CDR1 is SGDLS and CDR2 is YYNGEE. CDR3 size: 15 residues. V shed 4 bases and J shed 4 bases, with 15 bases lying between them. CDR3 in amino acids: CASSPRGAPYNEQFF. The CDR3 region has the DNA TGTGCCAGCAGCCCTCGGGGGGCCCCTTACAATGAGCAGTTCTTC.

The rearrangement links TRBV2 to TRBJ1-4; tentatively, D is TRBD1 (6 bases). CDR3 length: 16 amino acids. Trimming shortened V by 3 bases and J by 0 bases, and 11 bases separated the two germline ends. Germline CDR1 and CDR2: SNHLY and FYNNEI. CDR3 region: CASSDSGVATNEKLFF. In DNA form, the CDR3 reads TGTGCCAGCAGTGACTCAGGGGTTGCAACTAATGAAAAACTGTTTTTT.

The rearrangement links TRBV25-1 to TRBJ2-3; 7 bases are shared with TRBD2. The CDR3 length is 16 residues. Trimming cost V 3 bases and J 0 bases; bases outside gene matches: 6. Germline lookup yields CDR1 MGHDK and CDR2 SYGVNS. The CDR3 coding sequence is TGTGCCAGCAGTGAGGAGCTAGCGGACAGCACAGATACGCAGTATTTT. Its protein is CASSEELADSTDTQYF.

Concerning this clone itself: This CDR3 is also generated by other DNA sequences in the sample. This sequence joins TRBV6-4 and TRBJ2-3; 7 bases match TRBD2. The length of the CDR3 is 15 residues. The V gene's germline CDR1 is MRHNA and CDR2 SNTAGT. V gave up 3 bases and J gave up 0 bases; unmatched junction bases: 3. CDR3 protein: CASSEGSGSTDTQYF. In DNA form, the CDR3 reads TGTGCCAGCAGTGAAGGTAGCGGGAGCACAGATACGCAGTATTTT.

This rearrangement joins TRBV19 to TRBJ1-1; 7 bases map to TRBD1. V shed 5 bases, J shed 11 bases, and the junction held 11 bases outside the gene matches. CDR3 length: 13 residues. CDR1 LNHDA and CDR2 SQIVND come from the germline V gene (reference sequence). CDR3 in amino acids: CASSSRSTGPAFF. The CDR3 DNA follows: TGTGCCAGTAGTTCAAGATCGACAGGGCCGGCTTTCTTT.

The chain uses TRBV29-1 and TRBJ2-3, with TRBD2 identical over 7 bases. Per the germline V gene, CDR1 is SQVTM and CDR2 is ANQGSEA. This CDR3 has 13 residues. V was pared by 4 bases and J by 1 base, with 2 bases of the junction left unmatched. The CDR3 reads CSVVLAGTDTQYF. The CDR3 nucleotides read TGCAGCGTTGTTCTAGCGGGCACAGATACGCAGTATTTT.

The chain links TRBV4-1 to TRBJ1-1, with D unresolved. V gave up 0 bases and J gave up 7 bases, with 15 bases separating them. This CDR3 is 15 amino acids long. CDR1 MGHRA and CDR2 YSYEKL come from the germline V gene. The CDR3: CASSQDLAAKIEAFF. CDR3 DNA sequence: TGCGCCAGCAGCCAAGATCTGGCGGCTAAGATTGAAGCTTTCTTT.

The chain couples TRBV11-2 to TRBJ2-7; 16 nucleotides match TRBD2. This CDR3 region has 16 residues. CDR1 is SGHAT, CDR2 FQNNGV, per germline. V was pared by 10 bases and J by 0 bases, with 6 bases of the junction left unmatched. CDR3 sequence: CATGTSGRGSSYEQYF. In DNA form, the CDR3 reads TGTGCCACCGGGACTAGCGGGAGGGGGAGCTCCTACGAGCAGTACTTC.

This clone was counted only a few times. This chain connects TRBV6-5 to TRBJ2-7; weak D call: TRBD1 (6 bases). V lost 2 bases and J lost 3, with 11 bases in between. Germline loops: CDR1 MNHEY, CDR2 SVGAGI. This CDR3 region has 14 residues. The CDR3 here is CASSYGQQNYEQYF. CDR3 sequence (DNA): TGTGCCAGCAGTTACGGACAGCAGAACTACGAGCAGTACTTC.

This chain connects TRBV12-5 to TRBJ2-1; 8 bases align to TRBD2. The J segment lost 9 bases and the V segment lost 0 bases, leaving 7 bases of the junction unmatched. The CDR3 runs 15 residues. From germline, CDR1 is LGHNT and CDR2 FRNRAP. The CDR3 loop reads CASGLVTGRAPEQFF. DNA of the CDR3: TGTGCTAGTGGTTTGGTAACCGGGAGGGCCCCTGAGCAGTTCTTC.

The genes are TRBV20-1 and TRBJ1-2; D not resolved. Per the germline V gene, CDR1 is DFQATT and CDR2 is SNEGSKA (reference sequence). The CDR3 totals 14 residues. V dropped 3 bases and J dropped 3 bases, with 14 bases sitting between them. The CDR3 sequence: CSASQSSIDYGYTF. The CDR3, as DNA: TGCAGTGCTAGTCAGTCTTCCATCGACTATGGCTACACCTTC.

This clone has more than one count but fewer than ten. The V gene is TRBV7-9, the J gene TRBJ2-6; D is uncertain. This CDR3 contains 16 residues. Looked up from germline, CDR1 is SEHNR and CDR2 is FQNEAQ (reference sequence). Trimming pared 10 bases from V and 1 base from J, leaving 17 bases between. The CDR3 region is CATSARLKSGANVLTF. DNA of the CDR3: TGTGCCACCTCGGCCAGGTTGAAGTCTGGGGCCAACGTCCTGACTTTC.

CDR3 in amino acids: CASSRSGMDQETQYF. For the CDR3, the DNA is TGTGCCAGCAGCCGTAGCGGGATGGACCAAGAGACCCAGTACTTC. The rearrangement uses TRBV6-2 or TRBV6-3 and TRBJ2-5, with 8 bases fitting TRBD2. Germline CDR1 and CDR2: MNHEY and SVGEGT. With 6 bases clipped from V and 0 bases from J, the junction kept 6 bases outside the gene matches. This CDR3 comprises 15 residues.

The chain couples TRBV24-1 to TRBJ2-1; 8 bases match TRBD2. CDR3 length: 16 amino acids. With V trimmed by 2 bases and J by 8 bases, 10 bases remained unmatched. Per germline, CDR1 KGHDR and CDR2 SFDVKD. Here the CDR3 DNA reads TGTGCCACCAGTGATTCCAGCGGGAGACTTCGGGATGAGCAGTTCTTC. This sequence encodes CATSDSSGRLRDEQFF.

This chain links TRBV4-1 with TRBJ2-7; 10 bases match TRBD2. The CDR3 sequence is 16 residues long. Germline CDR1 and CDR2: MGHRA and YSYEKL. Unmatched junction bases numbered 8, after V lost 3 bases and J lost 3 bases. DNA of the CDR3: TGCGCCAGCAGCCAGGGGCCTAGCGGGAGCGTCTACGAGCAGTACTTC. Translating it yields CASSQGPSGSVYEQYF.